Below are 14 T cell receptor beta chains sequenced from a single sample in a study of tumour-infiltrating T cells in Burkitt lymphoma. Libraries were prepared by immunoSEQ multiplex PCR; TCRdb keeps only in-frame clonotypes and omits some of them. The profile covers almost 5,000 clones, with 9.5% to 13% appearing a single time and 2% to 3% taken by the ten largest. Sequencing was carried out using tumor tissue. All receptors derive from a human donor with diffuse large B-cell lymphoma.

The sample holds a few counts of this clone. This sequence joins TRBV13 and TRBJ2-2; 8 bases are a match to TRBD2. Unmatched junction bases numbered 8, after V lost 0 bases and J lost 2 bases. There are 18 residues in the CDR3. Looked up from germline, CDR1 is PRHDT and CDR2 is FYEKMQ (reference sequence). CDR3: CASSLGPAGGLNTGELFF. The CDR3 bases are TGTGCCAGCAGCTTAGGCCCCGCGGGGGGCCTCAACACCGGGGAGCTGTTTTTT.

This clone was observed a handful of times. This chain joins TRBV29-1 and TRBJ1-5, with a weak D call TRBD1 (6 bases). Trimming removed 6 bases at V and 5 bases at J, with 14 bases between. Germline CDR1 and CDR2: SQVTM and ANQGSEA. The CDR3 length is 13 residues. CDR3 loop: CSVTTGPDQPQHF. The CDR3 DNA sequence: TGCAGCGTCACTACAGGGCCGGATCAGCCCCAGCATTTT.

This clone was detected only a few times. This chain connects TRBV6-5 to TRBJ1-2; D remains ambiguous. Germline CDR1 is MNHEY and CDR2 is SVGAGI. V shed 5 bases and J shed 4 bases, with 17 bases lying between them. There are 15 residues in the CDR3. The CDR3 spells CASSLQASPFYGYTF. CDR3 nucleotides: TGTGCCAGCAGTCTACAAGCGAGTCCGTTCTATGGCTACACCTTC.

This clone showed up just a few times. This chain connects TRBV7-9 to TRBJ2-1; 12 bases match TRBD2. V was pared by 5 bases and J by 7 bases, with 6 bases of the junction left unmatched. In germline, CDR1 is SEHNR, CDR2 FQNEAQ (reference sequence). This CDR3 is 15 amino acids long. The CDR3: CASSPLAGGPNEQFF. The CDR3 coding sequence is TGTGCCAGCAGCCCACTAGCGGGGGGACCGAATGAGCAGTTCTTC. Full variable domain (remainder filled in from reference TRBV7-9 and TRBJ2-1): DTGVSQNPRHKITKRGQNVTFRCDPISEHNRLYWYRQTLGQGPEFLTYFQNEAQLEKSRLLSDRFSAERPKGSFSTLEIQRTEQGDSAMYLCASSPLAGGPNEQFFGPGTRLTVL.

This clone was detected only a few times. This chain connects TRBV5-6 to TRBJ2-2, with no clear D. The germline V gene has CDR1 SGHDT and CDR2 YYEEEE. Trimming removed 2 bases at V and 0 bases at J, with 8 bases between. CDR3 length equals 15 residues. CDR3 DNA sequence: TGTGCCAGCAGCTTAGACTCTTCGAACACCGGGGAGCTGTTTTTT. Amino acids: CASSLDSSNTGELFF.

A few counts support this clone. The V call is TRBV7-9, the J call TRBJ1-4, with D unresolved. The CDR3 loop spans 15 amino acids. CDR1 SEHNR and CDR2 FQNEAQ come from the germline V gene (reference sequence). The germline V and J ends were trimmed by 6 bases and 7 bases, with 18 bases remaining between them. This CDR3 reads CASRNEGGGGEKLFF. The CDR3 DNA reads TGTGCCAGCAGAAATGAGGGTGGAGGCGGTGAAAAACTGTTTTTT.

The chain employs TRBV7-8 and TRBJ2-1; 10 bases match TRBD1. Germline lookup yields CDR1 SGHVS and CDR2 FQNEAQ. V shed 4 bases, J shed 4 bases, and the junction held 10 bases outside the gene matches. The CDR3 totals 17 residues. CDR3 nucleotides: TGTGCCAGCAGCTCTGACAGGGGGCTCAGCTGGTACAATGAGCAGTTCTTC. Its protein product is CASSSDRGLSWYNEQFF.

The V call is TRBV5-6, the J call TRBJ2-5; 7 bases align to TRBD2. The ends lost 4 bases at V and 3 bases at J; junction bases unmatched: 9. Germline V CDR1 and CDR2: SGHDT, YYEEEE. This CDR3 has 15 amino acids. The CDR3 spells CASSPPGLGEETQYF. The DNA of the CDR3 is TGTGCCAGCAGCCCCCCTGGACTAGGTGAAGAGACCCAGTACTTC.

This clone was seen only a few times. The chain recombines TRBV6-1 with TRBJ2-7; 9 nucleotides line up with TRBD1. V lost 7 bases and J lost 0; bases outside the gene matches: 7. This CDR3 is 15 amino acids long. CDR1 and CDR2 from the germline V gene are MNHNS and SASEGT. Here the CDR3 reads CASTTTGGSSYEQYF. CDR3 nucleotide sequence: TGTGCCAGCACTACGACAGGGGGGAGCTCCTACGAGCAGTACTTC.

This clone was counted a few times. The genes are TRBV13 and TRBJ2-2; possible D gene TRBD1, 6 bases. V gave up 4 bases and J gave up 8 bases, with 20 bases separating them. CDR3 length: 16 residues. CDR1 is PRHDT and CDR2 is FYEKMQ in the germline V gene (reference sequence). This CDR3 reads CASSSSGDFGRGELFF. DNA of the CDR3: TGTGCCAGCAGCTCCTCAGGGGATTTTGGAAGGGGGGAGCTGTTTTTT.

The chain recombines TRBV7-9 with TRBJ2-5; maybe TRBD1 (6 bases). The germline CDR1 and CDR2 sequences are SEHNR and FQNEAQ (reference sequence). CDR3 length: 16 amino acids. Trimming left V 0 bases short and J 2 bases short, with 13 bases between. CDR3 in amino acids: CASSLARTALQETQYF. The CDR3 DNA reads TGTGCCAGCAGCTTAGCGAGGACAGCCCTACAAGAGACCCAGTACTTC.

V usage is TRBV7-9 and J usage is TRBJ2-5; 8 nucleotides agree with TRBD1. With 3 bases clipped from V and 1 base from J, the junction kept 7 bases outside the gene matches. Per germline, CDR1 SEHNR and CDR2 FQNEAQ (reference sequence). The CDR3 spans 16 residues. This chain's CDR3 is CASSFFRGRPQETQYF. The CDR3 coding sequence is TGTGCCAGCAGCTTTTTCAGGGGGCGCCCCCAAGAGACCCAGTACTTC.

This clone was picked up a small number of times. The chain joins TRBV20-1 to TRBJ1-1; a weak D match, TRBD1 (5 bases). CDR1 is DFQATT, CDR2 SNEGSKA, per germline (reference sequence). The CDR3 is 11 residues long. The CDR3 loop is CSSGGNTEAFF. CDR3 sequence (DNA): TGCAGCTCTGGGGGTAACACTGAAGCTTTCTTT.

This clone has only a few counts. The V and J genes are TRBV5-1 and TRBJ1-2; D call uncertain. V was trimmed by 2 bases and J by 6 bases, leaving 8 bases between them. CDR3 length equals 12 residues. Germline loops: CDR1 SGHRS, CDR2 YFSETQ. The CDR3 region is CASSFSDNGYTF. The CDR3 coding sequence is TGCGCCAGCAGCTTCTCTGACAATGGCTACACCTTC.